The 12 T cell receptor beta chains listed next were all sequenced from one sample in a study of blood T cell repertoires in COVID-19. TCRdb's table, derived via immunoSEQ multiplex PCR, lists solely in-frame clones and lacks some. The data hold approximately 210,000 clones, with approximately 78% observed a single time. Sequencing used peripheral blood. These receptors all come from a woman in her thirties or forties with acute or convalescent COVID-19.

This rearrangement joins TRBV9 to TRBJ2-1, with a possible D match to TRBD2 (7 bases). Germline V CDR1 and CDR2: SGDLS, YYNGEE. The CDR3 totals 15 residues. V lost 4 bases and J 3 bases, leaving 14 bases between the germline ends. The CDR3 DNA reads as TGTGCCAGCAGCCGAGGGGGGGCCGGCTACAATGAGCAGTTCTTC. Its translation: CASSRGGAGYNEQFF.

Here the CDR3 reads CASSQGARLAGIYEQYF. The CDR3 DNA reads as TGTGCCAGCAGCCAAGGGGCGCGACTAGCGGGTATATACGAGCAGTACTTC. The genes are TRBV3-1 (or the pseudogene TRBV3-2) and TRBJ2-7, with 10 bases aligning to TRBD2. Germline CDR1 LGHDT, CDR2 YNNKEL (reference sequence). CDR3 size: 17 residues. Unmatched junction bases numbered 10, after V lost 1 base and J lost 4 bases.

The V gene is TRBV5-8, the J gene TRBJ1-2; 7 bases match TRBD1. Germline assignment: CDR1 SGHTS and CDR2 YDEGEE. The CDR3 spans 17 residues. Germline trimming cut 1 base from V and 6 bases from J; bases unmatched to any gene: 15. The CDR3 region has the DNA TGTGCCAGCAGCTTGTGGCAGGGGGTAAAGTATACGGATGGCTACACCTTC. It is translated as CASSLWQGVKYTDGYTF.

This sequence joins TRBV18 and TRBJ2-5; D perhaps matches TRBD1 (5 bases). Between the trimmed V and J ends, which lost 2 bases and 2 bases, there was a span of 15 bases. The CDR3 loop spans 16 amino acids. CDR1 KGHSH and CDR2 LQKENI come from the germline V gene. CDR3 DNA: TGTGCCAGCTCACCAAGGCAGGGTCGGGCTCAAGAGACCCAGTACTTC. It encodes CASSPRQGRAQETQYF.

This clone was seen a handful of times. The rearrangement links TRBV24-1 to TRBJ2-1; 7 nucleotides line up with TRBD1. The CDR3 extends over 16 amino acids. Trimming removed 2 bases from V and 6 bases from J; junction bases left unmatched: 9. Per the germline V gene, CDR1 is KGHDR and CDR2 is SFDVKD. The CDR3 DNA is TGTGCCACCAGTGATTCGCGACAGGGAAAGGGCAATGAGCAGTTCTTC. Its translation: CATSDSRQGKGNEQFF.

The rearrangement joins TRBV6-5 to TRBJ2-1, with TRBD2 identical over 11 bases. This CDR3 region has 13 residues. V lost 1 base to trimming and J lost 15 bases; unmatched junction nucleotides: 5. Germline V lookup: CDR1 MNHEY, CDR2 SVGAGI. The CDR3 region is CASSYLLAGDLFF. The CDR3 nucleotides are TGTGCCAGCAGTTACTTACTAGCGGGAGACCTGTTCTTC.

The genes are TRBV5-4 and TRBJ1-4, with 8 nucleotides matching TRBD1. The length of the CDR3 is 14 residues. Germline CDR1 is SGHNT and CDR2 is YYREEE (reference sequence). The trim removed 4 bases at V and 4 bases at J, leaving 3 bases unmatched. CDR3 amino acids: CASSTTGVNEKLFF. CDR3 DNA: TGTGCCAGCAGCACGACAGGGGTTAATGAAAAACTGTTTTTT.

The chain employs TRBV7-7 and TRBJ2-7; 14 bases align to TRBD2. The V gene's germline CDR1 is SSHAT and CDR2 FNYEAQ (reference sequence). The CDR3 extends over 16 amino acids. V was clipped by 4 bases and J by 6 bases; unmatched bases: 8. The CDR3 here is CASSSLRTSGRSEQYF. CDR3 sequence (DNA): TGTGCCAGCAGCTCTTTAAGGACTAGCGGGAGGTCCGAGCAGTACTTC.

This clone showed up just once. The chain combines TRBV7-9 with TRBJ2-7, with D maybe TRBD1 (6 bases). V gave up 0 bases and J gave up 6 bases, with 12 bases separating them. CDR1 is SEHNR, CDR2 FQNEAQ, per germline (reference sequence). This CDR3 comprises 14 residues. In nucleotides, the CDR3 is TGTGCCAGCAGCTTAGCGGGGGCGGCCGCCGAGCAGTACTTC. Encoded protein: CASSLAGAAAEQYF. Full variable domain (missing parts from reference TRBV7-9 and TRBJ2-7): DTGVSQNPRHKITKRGQNVTFRCDPISEHNRLYWYRQTLGQGPEFLTYFQNEAQLEKSRLLSDRFSAERPKGSFSTLEIQRTEQGDSAMYLCASSLAGAAAEQYFGPGTRLTVT.

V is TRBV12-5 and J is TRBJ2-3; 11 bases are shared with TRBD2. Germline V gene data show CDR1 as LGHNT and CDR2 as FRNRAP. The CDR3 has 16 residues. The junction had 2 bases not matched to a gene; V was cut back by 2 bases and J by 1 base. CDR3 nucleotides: TGTGCTAGTGGTTTGAAACTAGCGGGAGGCACAGATACGCAGTATTTT. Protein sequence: CASGLKLAGGTDTQYF.

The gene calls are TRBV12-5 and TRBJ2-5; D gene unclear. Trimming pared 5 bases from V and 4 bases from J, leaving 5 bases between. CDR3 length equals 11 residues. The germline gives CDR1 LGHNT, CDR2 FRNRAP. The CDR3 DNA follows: TGTGCTAGTGGTGATAGAGAGACCCAGTACTTC. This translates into CASGDRETQYF.

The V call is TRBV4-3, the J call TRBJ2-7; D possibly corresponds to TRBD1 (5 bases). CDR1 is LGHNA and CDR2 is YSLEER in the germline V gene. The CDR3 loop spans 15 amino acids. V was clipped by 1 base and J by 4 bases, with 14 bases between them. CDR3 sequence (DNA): TGCGCCAGCAGCCAAGGATATCACCAGGGATACGAGCAGTACTTC. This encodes CASSQGYHQGYEQYF.